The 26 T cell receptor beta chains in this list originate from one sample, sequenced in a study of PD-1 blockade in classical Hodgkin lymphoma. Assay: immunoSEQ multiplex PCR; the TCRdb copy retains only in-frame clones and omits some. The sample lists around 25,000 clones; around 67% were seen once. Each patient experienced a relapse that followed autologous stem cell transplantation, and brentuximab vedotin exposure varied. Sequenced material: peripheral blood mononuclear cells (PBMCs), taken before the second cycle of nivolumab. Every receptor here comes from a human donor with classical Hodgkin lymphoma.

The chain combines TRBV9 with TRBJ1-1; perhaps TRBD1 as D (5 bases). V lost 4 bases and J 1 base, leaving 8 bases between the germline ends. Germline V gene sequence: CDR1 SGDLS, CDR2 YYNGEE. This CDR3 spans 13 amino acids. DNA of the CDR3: TGTGCCAGCAGCACGGGACCGAACACTGAAGCTTTCTTT. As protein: CASSTGPNTEAFF.

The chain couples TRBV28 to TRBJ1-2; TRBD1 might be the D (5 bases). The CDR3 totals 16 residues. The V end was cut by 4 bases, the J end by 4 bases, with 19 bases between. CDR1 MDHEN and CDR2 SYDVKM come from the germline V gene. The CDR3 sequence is CASSYETASILYGYTF. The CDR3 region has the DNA TGTGCCAGCAGTTATGAGACAGCGTCTATCCTCTATGGCTACACCTTC.

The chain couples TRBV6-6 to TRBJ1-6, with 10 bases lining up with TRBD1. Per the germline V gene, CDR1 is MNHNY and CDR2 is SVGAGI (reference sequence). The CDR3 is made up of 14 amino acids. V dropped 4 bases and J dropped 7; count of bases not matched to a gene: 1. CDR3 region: CASSWGQGNSPLHF. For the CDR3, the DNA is TGTGCCAGCAGTTGGGGACAGGGGAATTCACCCCTCCACTTT.

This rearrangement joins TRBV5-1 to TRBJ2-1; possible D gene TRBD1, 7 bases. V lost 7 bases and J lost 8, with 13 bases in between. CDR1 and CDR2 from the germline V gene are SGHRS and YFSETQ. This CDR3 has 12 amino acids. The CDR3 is CASRTGLYEQFF. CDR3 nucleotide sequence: TGCGCCAGCCGGACAGGACTATATGAGCAGTTCTTC.

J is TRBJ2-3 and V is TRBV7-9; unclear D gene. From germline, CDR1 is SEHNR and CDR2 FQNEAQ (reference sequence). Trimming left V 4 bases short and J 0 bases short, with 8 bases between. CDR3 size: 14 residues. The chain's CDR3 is CASSSTRSTDTQYF. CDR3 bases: TGTGCCAGCAGCTCGACCCGGAGCACAGATACGCAGTATTTT.

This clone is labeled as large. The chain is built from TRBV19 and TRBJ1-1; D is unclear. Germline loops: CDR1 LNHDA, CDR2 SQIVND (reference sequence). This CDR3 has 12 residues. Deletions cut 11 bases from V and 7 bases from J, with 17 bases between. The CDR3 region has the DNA TGTGCCTGTCGGAGAGGCGGTGGTGAAGCTTTCTTT. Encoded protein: CACRRGGGEAFF.

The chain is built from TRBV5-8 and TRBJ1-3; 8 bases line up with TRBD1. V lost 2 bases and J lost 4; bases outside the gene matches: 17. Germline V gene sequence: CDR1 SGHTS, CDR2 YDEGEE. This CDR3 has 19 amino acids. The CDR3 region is CASSFPGTGPRRAGNTIYF. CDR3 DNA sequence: TGTGCCAGCAGCTTTCCCGGGACAGGTCCTAGGAGAGCAGGAAACACCATATATTTT.

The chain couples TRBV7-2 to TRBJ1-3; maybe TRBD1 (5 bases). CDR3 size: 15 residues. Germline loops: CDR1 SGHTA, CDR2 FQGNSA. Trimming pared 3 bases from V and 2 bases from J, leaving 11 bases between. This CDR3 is CASSFWGNPGNTIYF. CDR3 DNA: TGTGCCAGCAGCTTTTGGGGGAACCCTGGAAACACCATATATTTT.

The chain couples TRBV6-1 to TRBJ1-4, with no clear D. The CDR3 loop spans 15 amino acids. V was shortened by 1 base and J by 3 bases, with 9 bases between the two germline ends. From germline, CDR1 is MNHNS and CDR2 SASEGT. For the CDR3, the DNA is TGTGCCAGCAGTGAAGACGCAGCGCCTAATGAAAAACTGTTTTTT. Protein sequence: CASSEDAAPNEKLFF.

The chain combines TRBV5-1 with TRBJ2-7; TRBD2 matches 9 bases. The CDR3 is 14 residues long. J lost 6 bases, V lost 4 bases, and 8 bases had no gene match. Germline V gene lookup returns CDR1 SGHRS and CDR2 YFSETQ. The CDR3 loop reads CASSPGAGGAEQYF. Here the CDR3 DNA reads TGCGCCAGCAGCCCGGGGGCGGGAGGGGCCGAGCAGTACTTC.

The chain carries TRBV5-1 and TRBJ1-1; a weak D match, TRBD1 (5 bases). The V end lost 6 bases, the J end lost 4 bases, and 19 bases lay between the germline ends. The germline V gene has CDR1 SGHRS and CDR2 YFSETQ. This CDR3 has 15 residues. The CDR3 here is CASNSGRAGGTEAFF. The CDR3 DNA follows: TGCGCCAGCAACTCTGGAAGGGCCGGGGGCACTGAAGCTTTCTTT. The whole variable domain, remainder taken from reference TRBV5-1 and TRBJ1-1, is KAGVTQTPRYLIKTRGQQVTLSCSPISGHRSVSWYQQTPGQGLQFLFEYFSETQRNKGNFPGRFSGRQFSNSRSEMNVSTLELGDSALYLCASNSGRAGGTEAFFGQGTRLTVV.

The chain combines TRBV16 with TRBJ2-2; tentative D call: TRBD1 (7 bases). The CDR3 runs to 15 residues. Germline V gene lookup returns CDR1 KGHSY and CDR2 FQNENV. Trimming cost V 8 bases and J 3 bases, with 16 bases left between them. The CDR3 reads CASRRAGTDTGELFF. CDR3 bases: TGTGCCAGCCGGAGGGCAGGGACAGACACCGGGGAGCTGTTTTTT.

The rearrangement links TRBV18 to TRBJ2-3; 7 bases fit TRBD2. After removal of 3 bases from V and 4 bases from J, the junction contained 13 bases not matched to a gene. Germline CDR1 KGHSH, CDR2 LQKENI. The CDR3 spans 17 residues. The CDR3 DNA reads TGTGCCAGCTCACCCTCCCTTGGCGGGAGAAGCGCAGATACGCAGTATTTT. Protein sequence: CASSPSLGGRSADTQYF.

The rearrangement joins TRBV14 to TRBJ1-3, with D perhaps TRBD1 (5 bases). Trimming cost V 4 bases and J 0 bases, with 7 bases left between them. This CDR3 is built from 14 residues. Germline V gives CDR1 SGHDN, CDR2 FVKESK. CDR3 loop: CASSPGGSGNTIYF. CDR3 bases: TGTGCCAGCAGCCCCGGGGGCTCTGGAAACACCATATATTTT.

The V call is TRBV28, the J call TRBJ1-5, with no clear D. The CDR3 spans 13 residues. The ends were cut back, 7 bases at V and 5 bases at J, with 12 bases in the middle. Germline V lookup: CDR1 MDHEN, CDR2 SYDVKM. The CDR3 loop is CASTPTPYQPQHF. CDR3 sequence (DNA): TGTGCCAGCACCCCGACACCTTATCAGCCCCAGCATTTT.

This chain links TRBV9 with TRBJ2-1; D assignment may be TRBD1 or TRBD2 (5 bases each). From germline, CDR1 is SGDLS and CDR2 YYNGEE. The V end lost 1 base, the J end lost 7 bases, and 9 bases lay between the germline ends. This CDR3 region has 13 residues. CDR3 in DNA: TGTGCCAGCAGCGTACTGGGACGAAATGAGCAGTTCTTC. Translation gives CASSVLGRNEQFF.

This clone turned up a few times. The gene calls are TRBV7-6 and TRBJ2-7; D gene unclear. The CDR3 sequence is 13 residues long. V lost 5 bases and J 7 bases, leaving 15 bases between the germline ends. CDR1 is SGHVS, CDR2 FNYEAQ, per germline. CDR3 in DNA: TGTGCCAGCAGCCAAGCCTCTTGGTCGGAGCAGTACTTC. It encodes CASSQASWSEQYF.

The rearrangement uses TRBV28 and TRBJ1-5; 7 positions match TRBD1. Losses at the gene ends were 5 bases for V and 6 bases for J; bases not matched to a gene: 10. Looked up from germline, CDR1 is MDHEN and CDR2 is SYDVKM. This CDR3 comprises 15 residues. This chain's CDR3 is CASSDGQDRTQPQHF. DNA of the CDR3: TGTGCCAGCAGTGATGGACAGGATAGGACTCAGCCCCAGCATTTT.

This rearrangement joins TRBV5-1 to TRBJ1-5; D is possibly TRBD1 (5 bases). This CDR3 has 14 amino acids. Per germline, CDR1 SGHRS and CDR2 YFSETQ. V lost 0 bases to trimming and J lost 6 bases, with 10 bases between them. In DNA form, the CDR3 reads TGCGCCAGCAGCTTGGGGGGGGTGCGTCAGCCCCAGCATTTT. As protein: CASSLGGVRQPQHF.

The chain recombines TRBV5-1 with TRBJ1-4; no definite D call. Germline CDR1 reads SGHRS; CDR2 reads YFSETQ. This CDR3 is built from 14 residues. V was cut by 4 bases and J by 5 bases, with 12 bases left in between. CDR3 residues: CASSPQVPNEKLFF. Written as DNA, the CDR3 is TGCGCCAGCAGCCCTCAGGTTCCAAATGAAAAACTGTTTTTT.

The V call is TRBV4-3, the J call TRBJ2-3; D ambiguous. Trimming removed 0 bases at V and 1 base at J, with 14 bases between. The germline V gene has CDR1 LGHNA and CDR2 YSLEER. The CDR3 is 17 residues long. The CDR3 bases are TGCGCCAGCAGCCAAGATACCGTCCCCGGAGGCACAGATACGCAGTATTTT. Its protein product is CASSQDTVPGGTDTQYF.

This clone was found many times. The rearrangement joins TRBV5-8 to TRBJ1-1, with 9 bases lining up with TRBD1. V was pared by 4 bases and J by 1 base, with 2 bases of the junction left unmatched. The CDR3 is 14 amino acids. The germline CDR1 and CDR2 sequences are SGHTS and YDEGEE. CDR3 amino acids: CASSPGQGNTEAFF. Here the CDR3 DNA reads TGTGCCAGCAGCCCGGGACAGGGGAACACTGAAGCTTTCTTT.

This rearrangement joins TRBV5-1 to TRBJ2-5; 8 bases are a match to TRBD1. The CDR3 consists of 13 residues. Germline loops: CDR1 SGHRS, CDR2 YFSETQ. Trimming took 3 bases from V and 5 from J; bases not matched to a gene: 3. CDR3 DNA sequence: TGCGCCAGCAGCTCGGGACAGGTGGAGACCCAGTACTTC. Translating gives CASSSGQVETQYF.

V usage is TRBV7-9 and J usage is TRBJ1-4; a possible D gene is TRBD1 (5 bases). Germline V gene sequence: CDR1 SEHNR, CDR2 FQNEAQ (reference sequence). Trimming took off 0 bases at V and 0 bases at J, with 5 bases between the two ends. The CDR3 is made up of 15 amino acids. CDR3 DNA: TGTGCCAGCAGCTTAGCGACAGCAACTAATGAAAAACTGTTTTTT. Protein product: CASSLATATNEKLFF.

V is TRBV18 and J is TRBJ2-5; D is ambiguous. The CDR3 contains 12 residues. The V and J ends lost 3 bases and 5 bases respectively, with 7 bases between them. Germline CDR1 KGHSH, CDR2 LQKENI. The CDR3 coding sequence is TGTGCCAGCTCACCCCCCCATGAGACCCAGTACTTC. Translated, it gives CASSPPHETQYF. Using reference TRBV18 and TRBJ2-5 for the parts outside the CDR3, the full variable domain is NAGVMQNPRHLVRRRGQEARLRCSPMKGHSHVYWYRQLPEEGLKFMVYLQKENIIDESGMPKERFSAEFPKEGPSILRIQQVVRGDSAAYFCASSPPHETQYFGPGTRLLVL.

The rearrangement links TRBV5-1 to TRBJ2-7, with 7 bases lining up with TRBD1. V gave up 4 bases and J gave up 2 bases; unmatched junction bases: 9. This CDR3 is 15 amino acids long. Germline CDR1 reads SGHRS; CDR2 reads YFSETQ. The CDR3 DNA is TGCGCCAGCAGCCAAGGGGGCCTGTGGGCCTACGAGCAGTACTTC. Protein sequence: CASSQGGLWAYEQYF.